This T cell receptor beta chain was identified during a study of blood T cells in healthy people across ages. Details on this clonotype: As yet, its antigen is unknown.

The study's findings and limits: Since the PBMCs were unsorted, naive and antigen-experienced cells could not be conclusively compared. Among T cells, TCR beta diversity per million cells dropped roughly linearly as age rose.

Germline V gene sequence: CDR1 SGHVS, CDR2 FQNEAQ. The length of the CDR3 is 15 residues. V gave up 0 bases and J gave up 1 base, with 9 bases separating them. With a J-beta primer mix and a sample-barcoded 5' primer, a second PCR ran about 7 to 12 cycles. MiXCR, run by TCRdb on the 5' RACE reads, gives a single entry per CDR3 protein. Of around 780,000 distinct CDR3 sequences detected, more than 55% appear once; the ten largest clones hold roughly 25%. No fewer than 5.5 micrograms of total RNA were isolated from every sample. This rearrangement joins TRBV7-8 to TRBJ1-1, with D possibly TRBD1 on 5 matching bases. This sequence originates from a man aged 35 to 55 in good health. Material for sequencing was blood. CDR3 residues: CASSLAGQWNTEAFF. CDR3 bases: TGTGCCAGCAGCTTAGCTGGACAATGGAACACTGAAGCTTTCTTT.